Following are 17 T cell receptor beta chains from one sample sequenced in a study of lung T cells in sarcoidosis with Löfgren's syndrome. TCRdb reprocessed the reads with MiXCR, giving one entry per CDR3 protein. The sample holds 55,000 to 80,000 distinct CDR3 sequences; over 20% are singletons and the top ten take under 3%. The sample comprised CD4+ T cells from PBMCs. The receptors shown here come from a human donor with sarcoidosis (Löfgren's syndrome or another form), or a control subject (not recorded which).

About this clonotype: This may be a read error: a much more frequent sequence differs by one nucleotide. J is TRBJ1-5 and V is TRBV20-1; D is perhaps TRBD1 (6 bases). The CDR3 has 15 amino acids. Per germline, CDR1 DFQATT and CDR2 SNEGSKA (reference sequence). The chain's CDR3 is CGGGKGTPSNQPQHF. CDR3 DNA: TGCGGCGGGGGAAAAGGGACACCTAGCAATCAGCCCCAGCATTTT.

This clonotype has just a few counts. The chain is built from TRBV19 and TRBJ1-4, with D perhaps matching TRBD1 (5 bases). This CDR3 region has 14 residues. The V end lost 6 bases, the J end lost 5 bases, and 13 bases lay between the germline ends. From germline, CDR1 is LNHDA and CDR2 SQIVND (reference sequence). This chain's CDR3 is CASRSRGRNEKLFF. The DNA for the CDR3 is TGTGCCAGTAGATCGAGGGGACGGAATGAAAAACTGTTTTTT.

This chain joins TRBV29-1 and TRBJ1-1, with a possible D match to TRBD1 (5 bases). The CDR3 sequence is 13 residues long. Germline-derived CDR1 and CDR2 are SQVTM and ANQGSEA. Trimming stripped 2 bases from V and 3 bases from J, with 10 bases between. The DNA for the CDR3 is TGCAGCGTTGAAAAGGGGTTTGACACTGAAGCTTTCTTT. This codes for CSVEKGFDTEAFF.

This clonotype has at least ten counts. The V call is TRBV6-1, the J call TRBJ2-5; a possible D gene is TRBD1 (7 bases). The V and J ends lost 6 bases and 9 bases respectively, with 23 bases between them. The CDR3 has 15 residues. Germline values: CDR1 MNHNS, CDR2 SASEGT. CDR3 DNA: TGTGCCAGCAGCGCGGGACAGCCCCAAGAGAGGCCCCAGTACTTC. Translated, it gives CASSAGQPQERPQYF.

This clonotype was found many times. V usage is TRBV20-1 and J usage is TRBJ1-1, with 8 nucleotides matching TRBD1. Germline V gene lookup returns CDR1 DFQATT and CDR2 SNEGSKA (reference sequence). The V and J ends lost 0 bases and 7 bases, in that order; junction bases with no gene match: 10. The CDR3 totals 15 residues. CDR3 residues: CSARDYTGGNNEAFF. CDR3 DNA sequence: TGCAGTGCTAGAGATTACACAGGGGGGAATAATGAAGCTTTCTTT.

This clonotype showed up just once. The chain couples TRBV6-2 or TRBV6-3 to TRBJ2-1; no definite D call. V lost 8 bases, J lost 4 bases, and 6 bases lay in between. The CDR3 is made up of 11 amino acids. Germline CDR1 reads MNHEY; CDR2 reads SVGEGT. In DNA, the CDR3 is TGTGCCAGCGGCCAGTACAATGAGCAGTTCTTC. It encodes CASGQYNEQFF.

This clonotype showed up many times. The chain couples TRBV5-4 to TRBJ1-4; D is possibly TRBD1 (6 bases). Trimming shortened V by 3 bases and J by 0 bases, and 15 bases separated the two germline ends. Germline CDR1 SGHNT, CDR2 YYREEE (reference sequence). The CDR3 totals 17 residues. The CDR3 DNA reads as TGTGCCAGCAGCTCGCGACAGGAGAGTGCAACTAATGAAAAACTGTTTTTT. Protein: CASSSRQESATNEKLFF.

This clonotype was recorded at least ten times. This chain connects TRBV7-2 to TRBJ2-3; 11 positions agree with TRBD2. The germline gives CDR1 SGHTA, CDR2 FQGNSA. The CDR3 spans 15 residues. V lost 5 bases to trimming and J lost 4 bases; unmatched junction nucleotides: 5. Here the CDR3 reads CASSPGTSGPDTQYF. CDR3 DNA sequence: TGTGCCAGCAGCCCCGGGACTAGCGGCCCAGATACGCAGTATTTT. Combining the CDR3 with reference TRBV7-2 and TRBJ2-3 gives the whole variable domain GAGVSQSPSNKVTEKGKDVELRCDPISGHTALYWYRQSLGQGLEFLIYFQGNSAPDKSGLPSDRFSAERTGGSVSTLTIQRTQQEDSAVYLCASSPGTSGPDTQYFGPGTRLTVL.

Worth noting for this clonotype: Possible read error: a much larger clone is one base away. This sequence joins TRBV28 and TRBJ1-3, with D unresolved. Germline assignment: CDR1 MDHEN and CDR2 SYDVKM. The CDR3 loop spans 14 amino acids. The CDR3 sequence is CASSTQIPGSTIYF. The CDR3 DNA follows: TGTGCCAGCAGTACCCAGATACCTGGAAGCACCATATATTTT.

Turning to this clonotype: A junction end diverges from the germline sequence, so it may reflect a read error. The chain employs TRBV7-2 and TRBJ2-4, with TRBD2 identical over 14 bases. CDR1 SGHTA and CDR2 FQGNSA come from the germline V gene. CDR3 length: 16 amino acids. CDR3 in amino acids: CASSTGLAGAKSIQYF. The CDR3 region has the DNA TGTGCCAGCAGCACGGGACTAGCGGGGGCCAAAAGCATTCAGTACTTC. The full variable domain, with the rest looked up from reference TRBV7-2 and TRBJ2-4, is GAGVSQSPSNKVTEKGKDVELRCDPISGHTALYWYRQSLGQGLEFLIYFQGNSAPDKSGLPSDRFSAERTGGSVSTLTIQRTQQEDSAVYLCASSTGLAGAKSIQYFGAGTRLSVL.

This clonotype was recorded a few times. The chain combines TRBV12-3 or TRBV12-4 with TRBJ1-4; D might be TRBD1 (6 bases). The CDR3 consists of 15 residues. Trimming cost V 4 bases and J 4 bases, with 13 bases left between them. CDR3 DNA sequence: TGTGCCAGCAGTTGGGGGGGCAGTCTTAATGAAAAACTGTTTTTT. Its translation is CASSWGGSLNEKLFF.

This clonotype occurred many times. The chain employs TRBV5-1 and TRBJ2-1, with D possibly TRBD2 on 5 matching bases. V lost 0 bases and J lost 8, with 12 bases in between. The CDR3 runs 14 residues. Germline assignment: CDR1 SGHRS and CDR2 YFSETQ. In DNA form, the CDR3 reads TGCGCCAGCAGCTTGGGTCTCCCCGGGGATGAGCAGTTCTTC. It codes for CASSLGLPGDEQFF.

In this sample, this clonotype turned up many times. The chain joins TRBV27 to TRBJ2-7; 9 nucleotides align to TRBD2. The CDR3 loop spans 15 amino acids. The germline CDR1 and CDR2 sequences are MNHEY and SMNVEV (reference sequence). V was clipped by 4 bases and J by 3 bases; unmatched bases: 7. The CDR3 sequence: CASSSPSGARYEQYF. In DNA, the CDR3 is TGTGCCAGCAGTTCGCCTAGCGGGGCCCGCTACGAGCAGTACTTC.

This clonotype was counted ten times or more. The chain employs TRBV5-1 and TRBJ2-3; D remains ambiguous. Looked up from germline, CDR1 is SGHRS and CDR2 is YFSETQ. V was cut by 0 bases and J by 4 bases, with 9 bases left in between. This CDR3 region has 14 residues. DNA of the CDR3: TGCGCCAGCAGCTTGGCCGGAAAGGCAGATACGCAGTATTTT. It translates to CASSLAGKADTQYF.

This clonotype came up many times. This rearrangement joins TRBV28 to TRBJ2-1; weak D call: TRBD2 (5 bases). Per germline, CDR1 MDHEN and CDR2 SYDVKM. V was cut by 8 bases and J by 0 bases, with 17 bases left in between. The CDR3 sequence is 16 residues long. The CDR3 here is CASGEGWSNSYNEQFF. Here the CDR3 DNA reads TGTGCCAGCGGAGAGGGCTGGTCGAACTCCTACAATGAGCAGTTCTTC.

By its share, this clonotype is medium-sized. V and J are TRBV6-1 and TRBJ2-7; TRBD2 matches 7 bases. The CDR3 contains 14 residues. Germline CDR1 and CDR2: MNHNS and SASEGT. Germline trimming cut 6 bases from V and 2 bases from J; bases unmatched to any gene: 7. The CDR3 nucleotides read TGTGCCAGCAGGTCCGGGGGGTGGACCTACGAGCAGTACGTC. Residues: CASRSGGWTYEQYV.

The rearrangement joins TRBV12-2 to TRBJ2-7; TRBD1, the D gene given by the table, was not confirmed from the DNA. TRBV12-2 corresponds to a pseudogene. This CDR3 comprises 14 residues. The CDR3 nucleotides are TGTGCAAGTCGCTCTCCGGGACAGGGGAGTGAGCAGTACGTC. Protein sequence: CASRSPGQGSEQYV.